The TCR beta chain under discussion was sequenced for a study of brain T cells in children with intractable seizures. The repertoire was sequenced with immunoSEQ multiplex PCR; TCRdb's copy has only in-frame clones and lacks some. In the table there are around 38,000 clones, around 90% of which are singletons. The J segment lost 3 bases and the V segment lost 4 bases, leaving 3 bases of the junction unmatched. CDR1 is LGHDT and CDR2 is YNNKEL in the germline V gene (reference sequence). CDR3 size: 15 residues. Pre-surgery treatment included at least one anti-epileptic drug. This rearrangement joins TRBV3-1 (or the pseudogene TRBV3-2) to TRBJ2-3, with 11 positions matching TRBD2. Sequencing was performed on peripheral blood, taken at surgery. This clonotype originated in a girl aged 2 to 10 with tuberous sclerosis and intractable seizures. The CDR3 bases are TGTGCCAGCAGCCGGACTAGCGGGCCAACAGATACGCAGTATTTT. It encodes CASSRTSGPTDTQYF.